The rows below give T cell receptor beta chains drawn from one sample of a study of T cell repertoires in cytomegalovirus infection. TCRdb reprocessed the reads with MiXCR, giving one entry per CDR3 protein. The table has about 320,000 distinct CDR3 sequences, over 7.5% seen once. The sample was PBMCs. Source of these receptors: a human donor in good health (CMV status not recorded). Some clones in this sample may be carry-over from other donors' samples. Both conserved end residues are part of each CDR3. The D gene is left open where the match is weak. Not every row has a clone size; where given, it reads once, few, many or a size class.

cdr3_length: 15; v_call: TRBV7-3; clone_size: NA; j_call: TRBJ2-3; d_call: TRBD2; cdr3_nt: TGTGCCAGCAGCAGTAGCGGGGGGGCCGCAGATACGCAGTATTTT; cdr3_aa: CASSSSGGAADTQYF
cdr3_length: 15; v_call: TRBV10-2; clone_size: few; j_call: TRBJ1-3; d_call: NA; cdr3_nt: TGCGCCAGCATCCCTCAGGGGCGAGCCCGAAACACCATATATTTT; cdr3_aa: CASIPQGRARNTIYF
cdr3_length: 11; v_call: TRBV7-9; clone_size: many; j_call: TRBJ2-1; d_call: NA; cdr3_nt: TGTGCCAGCAGCTCCTCGACAGAGCAGTTCTTC; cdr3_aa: CASSSSTEQFF
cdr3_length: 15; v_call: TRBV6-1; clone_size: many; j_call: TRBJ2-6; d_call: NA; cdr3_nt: TGTGCCAGCAGTGAAGCCGCAGCCGGGGCCAACGTCCTGACTTTC; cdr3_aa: CASSEAAAGANVLTF
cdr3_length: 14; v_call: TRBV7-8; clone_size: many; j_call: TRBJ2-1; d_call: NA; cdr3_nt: TGTGCCAGCAGCTTAGACGGGAGCTACAATGAGCAGTTCTTC; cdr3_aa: CASSLDGSYNEQFF
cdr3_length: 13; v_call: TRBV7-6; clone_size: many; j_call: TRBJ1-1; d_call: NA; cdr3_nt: TGTGCCAGCAGCCTCGGGTCAGGCACTGAAGCTTTCTTT; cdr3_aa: CASSLGSGTEAFF
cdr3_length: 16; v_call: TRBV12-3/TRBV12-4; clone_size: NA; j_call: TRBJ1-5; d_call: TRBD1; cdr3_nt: TGTGCCAGCAGTTTACAGGGGGGAGTAGGCAATCAGCCCCAGCATTTT; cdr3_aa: CASSLQGGVGNQPQHF
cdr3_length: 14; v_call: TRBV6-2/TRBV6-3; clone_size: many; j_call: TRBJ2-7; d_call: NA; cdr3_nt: TGTGCCAGCGGCCCCTTACCGGGATGGTACGAGCAGTACTTC; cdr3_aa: CASGPLPGWYEQYF
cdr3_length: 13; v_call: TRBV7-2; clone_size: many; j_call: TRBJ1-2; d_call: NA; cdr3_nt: TGTGCCAGCAGCTCGGGGGGGATTGGGGGCTACACCTTC; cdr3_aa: CASSSGGIGGYTF
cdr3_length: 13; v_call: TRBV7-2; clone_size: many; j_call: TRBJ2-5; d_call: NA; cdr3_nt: TGTGCCAGCAGCTTAGTTGTTCAAGAGACCCAGTACTTC; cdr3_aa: CASSLVVQETQYF
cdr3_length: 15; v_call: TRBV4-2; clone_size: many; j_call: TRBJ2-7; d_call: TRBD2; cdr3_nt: TGTGCCAGCAGCCAAGAATCTAGCGGCTCCTACGAGCAGTACTTC; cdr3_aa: CASSQESSGSYEQYF
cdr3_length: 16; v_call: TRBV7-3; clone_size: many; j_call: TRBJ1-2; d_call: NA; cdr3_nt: TGTGCCAGCAGCTTAACGGGCGGGATTGAACGCTATGGCTACACCTTC; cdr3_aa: CASSLTGGIERYGYTF
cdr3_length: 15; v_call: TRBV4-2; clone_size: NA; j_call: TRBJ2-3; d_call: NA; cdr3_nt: TGTGCCAGCAGCCAAGGCTTGGATACCTCAGATACGCAGTATTTT; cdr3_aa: CASSQGLDTSDTQYF
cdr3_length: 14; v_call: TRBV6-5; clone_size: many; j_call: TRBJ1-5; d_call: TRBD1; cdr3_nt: TGTGCCAGCAGTACGGACAGGAGCAATCAGCCCCAGCATTTT; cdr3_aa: CASSTDRSNQPQHF
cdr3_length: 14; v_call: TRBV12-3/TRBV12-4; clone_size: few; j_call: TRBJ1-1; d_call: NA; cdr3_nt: TGTGCCAGCAGAGGGAGAAGGGGGGACACTGAAGCTTTCTTT; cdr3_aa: CASRGRRGDTEAFF
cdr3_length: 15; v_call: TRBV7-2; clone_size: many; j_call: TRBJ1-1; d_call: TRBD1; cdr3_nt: TGTGCCAGCCAGCAGGGGGGGGTAAAGAGCACTGAAGCTTTCTTT; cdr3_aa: CASQQGGVKSTEAFF
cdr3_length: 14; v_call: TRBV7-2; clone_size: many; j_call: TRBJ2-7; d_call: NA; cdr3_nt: TGTGCCAGCAGCTTGGACTACCAGAACTACGAGCAGTACTTC; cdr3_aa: CASSLDYQNYEQYF
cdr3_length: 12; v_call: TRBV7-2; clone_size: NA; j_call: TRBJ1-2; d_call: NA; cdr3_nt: TGTGCCAGCAGCTTAGGTTCGGGAGGCTACACCTTC; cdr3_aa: CASSLGSGGYTF
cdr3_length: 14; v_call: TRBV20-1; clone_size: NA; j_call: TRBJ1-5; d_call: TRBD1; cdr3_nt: TGCAGTGCCGGGACAGTGGGAGAAATCGGGCCCCAGCATTTT; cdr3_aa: CSAGTVGEIGPQHF
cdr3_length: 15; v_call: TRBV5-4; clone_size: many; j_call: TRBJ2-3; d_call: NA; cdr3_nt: TGTGCCAGCAGCTTGGTGCAGCAGCAGTTAAATACGCAGTATTTT; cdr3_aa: CASSLVQQQLNTQYF
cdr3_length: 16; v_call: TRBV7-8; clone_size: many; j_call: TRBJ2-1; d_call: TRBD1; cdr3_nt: TGTGCCAGCAGCTTAGCGGACAGGGTGCTCTACAATGAGCAGTTCTTC; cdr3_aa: CASSLADRVLYNEQFF
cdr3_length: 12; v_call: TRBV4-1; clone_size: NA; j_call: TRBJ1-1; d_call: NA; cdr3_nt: TGCGCCAGCCGAAACGGGGGGATTCGAGCTTTCTTT; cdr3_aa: CASRNGGIRAFF
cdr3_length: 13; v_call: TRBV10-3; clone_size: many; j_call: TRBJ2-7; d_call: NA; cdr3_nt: TGTGCCATCGCCCCCCGGGCAAACAACGAGCAGTACTTC; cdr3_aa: CAIAPRANNEQYF
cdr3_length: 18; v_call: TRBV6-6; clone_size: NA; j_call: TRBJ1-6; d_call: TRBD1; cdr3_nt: TGTGCCAGCACCCTCGGAGGACAGGCCAGCCCGTGGAGTTCACCCCTCCACTTT; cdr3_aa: CASTLGGQASPWSSPLHF
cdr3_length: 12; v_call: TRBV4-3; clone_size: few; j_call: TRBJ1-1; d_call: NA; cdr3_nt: TGCGCCAGCAGCCAAGGGAGCGGGGGAGCTTTCTTT; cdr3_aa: CASSQGSGGAFF
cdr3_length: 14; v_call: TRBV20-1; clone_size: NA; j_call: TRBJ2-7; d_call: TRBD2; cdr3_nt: TGCAGTGCCCTAAGGACTAGCGGGAGGAATGAGCAGTACTTC; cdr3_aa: CSALRTSGRNEQYF
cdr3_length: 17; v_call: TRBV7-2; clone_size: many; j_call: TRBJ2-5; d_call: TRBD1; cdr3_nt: TGTGCCAGCAGCTTAGCGGCCAGGGGGCTATCCCAAGAGACCCAGTACTTC; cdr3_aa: CASSLAARGLSQETQYF
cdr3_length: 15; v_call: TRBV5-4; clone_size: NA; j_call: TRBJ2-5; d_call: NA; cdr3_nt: TGTGCCAGCAGCCCCGGGCAGGGCAACGGAGAGACCCAGTACTTC; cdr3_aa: CASSPGQGNGETQYF
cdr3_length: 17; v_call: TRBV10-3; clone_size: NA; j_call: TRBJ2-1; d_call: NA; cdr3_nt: TGTGCCATCAGTGAGTCGACTCGAAGTGTTGGCTACAATGAGCAGTTCTTC; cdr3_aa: CAISESTRSVGYNEQFF
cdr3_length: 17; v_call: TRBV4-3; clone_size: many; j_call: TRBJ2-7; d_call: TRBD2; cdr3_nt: TGCGCCAGCAGCCAAGGCGTGGCGTCATTAGCGGGAAACGAGCAGTACTTC; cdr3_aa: CASSQGVASLAGNEQYF
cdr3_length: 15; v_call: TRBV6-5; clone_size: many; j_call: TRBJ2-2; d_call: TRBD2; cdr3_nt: TGTGCCAGCAGTTACGGGACTAGAGACACCGGGGAGCTGTTTTTT; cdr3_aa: CASSYGTRDTGELFF
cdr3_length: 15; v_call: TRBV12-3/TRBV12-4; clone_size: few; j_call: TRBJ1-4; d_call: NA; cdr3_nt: TGTGCCAGCGCTGTGAAAGGTTCAACTAATGAAAAACTGTTTTTT; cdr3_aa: CASAVKGSTNEKLFF
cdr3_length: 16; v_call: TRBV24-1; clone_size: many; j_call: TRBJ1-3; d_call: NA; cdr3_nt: TGTGCCACCAGTGAGTGCCTTAGGGTCCCGTTGGACACCATATATTTT; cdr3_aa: CATSECLRVPLDTIYF
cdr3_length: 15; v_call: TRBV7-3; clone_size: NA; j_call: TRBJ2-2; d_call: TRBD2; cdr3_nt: TGTGCCAGCAGCTTAGCGGGAGGAAGTACCGGGGAGCTGTTTTTT; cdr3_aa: CASSLAGGSTGELFF
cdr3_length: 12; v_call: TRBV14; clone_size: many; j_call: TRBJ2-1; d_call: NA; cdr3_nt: TGTGCCAGCAGCCGAATCTACAATGAGCAGTTCTTC; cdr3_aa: CASSRIYNEQFF
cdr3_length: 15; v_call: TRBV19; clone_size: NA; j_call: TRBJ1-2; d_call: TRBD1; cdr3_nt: TGTGCCAGTAGCCCCGACCTCAGGGGGCTCTCTGGCTACACCTTC; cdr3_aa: CASSPDLRGLSGYTF
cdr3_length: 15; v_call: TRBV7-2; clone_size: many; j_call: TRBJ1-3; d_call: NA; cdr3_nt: TGTGCCAGCAGCCGTTACACGGGCTCTGGAAACACCATATATTTT; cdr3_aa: CASSRYTGSGNTIYF
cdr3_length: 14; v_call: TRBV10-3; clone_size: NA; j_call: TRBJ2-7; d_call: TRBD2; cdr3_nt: TGTGCCATCAGTGATAGCGGGAGAAGCTACGAGCAGTACTTC; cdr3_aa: CAISDSGRSYEQYF
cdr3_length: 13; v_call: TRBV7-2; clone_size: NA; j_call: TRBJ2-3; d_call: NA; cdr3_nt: TGTGCCAGCAGCACCACCCACATGAATACGCAGTATTTT; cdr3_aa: CASSTTHMNTQYF
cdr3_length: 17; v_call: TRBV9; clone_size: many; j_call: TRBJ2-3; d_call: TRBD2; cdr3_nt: TGTGCCAGCAGCCCTGGGACTAGCGGGAGCGTCACAGATACGCAGTATTTT; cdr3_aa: CASSPGTSGSVTDTQYF
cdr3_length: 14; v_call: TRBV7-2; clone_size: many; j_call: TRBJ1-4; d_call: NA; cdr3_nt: TGTGCCAGCAGCTTCCCCGTCGGGGGAGCCTCACTGTTTTTT; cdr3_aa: CASSFPVGGASLFF
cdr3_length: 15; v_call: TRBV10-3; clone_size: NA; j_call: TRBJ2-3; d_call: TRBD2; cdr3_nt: TGTGCCATCACCCGCGGGGGGGCCAGTGCAGATACGCAGTATTTT; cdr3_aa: CAITRGGASADTQYF
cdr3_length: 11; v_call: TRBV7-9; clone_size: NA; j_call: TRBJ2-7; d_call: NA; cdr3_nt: TGTGCCAGCAGGCAGGGTGGCGAGCAGTACTTC; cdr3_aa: CASRQGGEQYF
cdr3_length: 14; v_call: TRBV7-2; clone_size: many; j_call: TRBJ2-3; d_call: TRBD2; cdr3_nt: TGTGCCAGCAGCTCCCAGCGGGGGGGAGCTACGCAGTATTTT; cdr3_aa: CASSSQRGGATQYF
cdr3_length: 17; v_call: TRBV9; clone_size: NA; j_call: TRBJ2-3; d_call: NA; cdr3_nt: TGTGCCAGCAGCACTGAAGGAACCGCGGGGCTCACAGATACGCAGTATTTT; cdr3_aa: CASSTEGTAGLTDTQYF
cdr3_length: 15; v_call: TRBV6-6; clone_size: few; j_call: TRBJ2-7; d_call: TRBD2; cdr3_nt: TGTGCCACCAAATTTAAGCGAGCGGGAGTCTACGAGCAGTACTTC; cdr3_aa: CATKFKRAGVYEQYF
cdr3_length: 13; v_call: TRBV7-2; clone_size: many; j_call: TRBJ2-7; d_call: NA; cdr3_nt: TGTGCCAGCAGTTCTGGGGTTACCTACGAGCAGTACTTC; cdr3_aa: CASSSGVTYEQYF
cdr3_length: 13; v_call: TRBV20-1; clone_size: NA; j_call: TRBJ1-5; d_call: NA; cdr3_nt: TGCAGTGCTGGTAGGCCTAGCAATCAGCCCCAGCATTTT; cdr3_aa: CSAGRPSNQPQHF
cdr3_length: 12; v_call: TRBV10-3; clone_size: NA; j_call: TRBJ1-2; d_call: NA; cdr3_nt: TGTGCCATCAGAGGAGCAGGCTATGGCTACACCTTC; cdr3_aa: CAIRGAGYGYTF
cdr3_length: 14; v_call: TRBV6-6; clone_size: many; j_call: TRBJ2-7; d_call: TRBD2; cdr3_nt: TGTGCCAGCTCGCCTTTAGCGGGAATCTACGAGCAGTACTTC; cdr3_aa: CASSPLAGIYEQYF
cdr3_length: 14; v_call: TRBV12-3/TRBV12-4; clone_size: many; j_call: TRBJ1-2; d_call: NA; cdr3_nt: TGTGCCAGCAGTTTAGGGGTCCGGAACTATGGCTACACCTTC; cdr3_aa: CASSLGVRNYGYTF
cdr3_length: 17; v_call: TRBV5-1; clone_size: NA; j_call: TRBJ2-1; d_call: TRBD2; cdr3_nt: TGCGCCAGCAGCTATTACCCGACTAGCGGGGGGCCGGGTGAGCAGTTCTTC; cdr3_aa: CASSYYPTSGGPGEQFF
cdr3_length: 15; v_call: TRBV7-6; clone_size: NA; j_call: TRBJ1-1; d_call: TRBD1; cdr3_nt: TGTGCCAGCAGCCCAGGGACAGGGTGGAACACTGAAGCTTTCTTT; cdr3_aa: CASSPGTGWNTEAFF
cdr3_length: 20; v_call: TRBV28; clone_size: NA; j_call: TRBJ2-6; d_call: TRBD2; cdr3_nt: TGTGCCAGCAGTTCGGGACTAGCGGGGGGCTTCTTCTCTGGGGCCAACGTCCTGACTTTC; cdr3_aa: CASSSGLAGGFFSGANVLTF
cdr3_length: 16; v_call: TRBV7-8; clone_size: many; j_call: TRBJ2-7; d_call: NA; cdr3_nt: TGTGCCAGCAGCTTAGCGAGGGGAGGAGCCCCCCACGAGCAGTACTTC; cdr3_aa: CASSLARGGAPHEQYF